Shown below are 15 T cell receptor beta chains from a single sample sequenced in a study of blood T cell repertoires in COVID-19. Clones were read by immunoSEQ multiplex PCR, and TCRdb kept only the in-frame ones, dropping some. The sample contains about 520,000 clones, 80% to 90% of which appear only once. The sample comprised peripheral blood. The receptor source for this set is a human donor in a cohort sampled during active COVID-19.

The V and J genes are TRBV30 and TRBJ1-3; D not certain. The V gene's germline CDR1 is GTSNPN and CDR2 SVGIG (reference sequence). V dropped 8 bases and J dropped 4 bases, with 21 bases sitting between them. This CDR3 is built from 15 residues. The CDR3 coding sequence is TGTGCCAGAGGAGATCTCGGACTTGGGGGAAACACCATATATTTT. Encoded protein: CARGDLGLGGNTIYF.

The rearrangement joins TRBV7-9 to TRBJ1-2; TRBD1 matches at 7 bases. Germline CDR1 reads SEHNR; CDR2 reads FQNEAQ (reference sequence). CDR3 length equals 14 residues. With 3 bases clipped from V and 10 bases from J, the junction kept 11 bases outside the gene matches. CDR3 bases: TGTGCCAGCAGCTTTATGACGGGACAGTCATTCTACACCTTC. It is translated as CASSFMTGQSFYTF.

The chain joins TRBV25-1 to TRBJ1-2; no clear D gene. With 2 bases removed from V and 7 bases from J, the gap between germline ends came to 14 bases. CDR1 and CDR2 from the germline V gene are MGHDK and SYGVNS. The CDR3 totals 14 residues. This chain's CDR3 is CASSERPEVRGYTF. Here the CDR3 DNA reads TGTGCCAGCAGTGAACGTCCAGAGGTGCGTGGCTACACCTTC.

The V call is TRBV4-2, the J call TRBJ1-4, with D uncertain. Germline V CDR1 and CDR2: LGHNA, YNFKEQ. V was shortened by 1 base and J by 0 bases, with 9 bases between the two germline ends. This CDR3 region has 16 residues. The CDR3 sequence: CASSQGSVATNEKLFF. The DNA of the CDR3 is TGTGCCAGCAGCCAAGGGTCGGTAGCAACTAATGAAAAACTGTTTTTT.

V is TRBV5-5 and J is TRBJ1-1; D not certain. The CDR3 consists of 13 residues. Germline V CDR1 and CDR2: SGHKS, YYEKEE (reference sequence). Trimming removed 2 bases from V and 7 bases from J, with 12 bases in between. CDR3 protein: CASSFYVQFEAFF. For the CDR3, the DNA is TGTGCCAGCAGCTTTTATGTCCAGTTTGAAGCTTTCTTT.

J is TRBJ2-7 and V is TRBV7-2; 7 nucleotides agree with TRBD1. The CDR3 extends over 15 amino acids. The V segment lost 6 bases and the J segment 0 bases; nucleotides outside the gene matches: 8. Germline CDR1 is SGHTA and CDR2 is FQGNSA. CDR3 region: CASSGAGTASYEQYF. The CDR3 DNA reads as TGTGCCAGCAGTGGAGCCGGGACAGCCTCCTACGAGCAGTACTTC.

The CDR3 sequence is CASTRMGSSYEQYF. The CDR3 coding sequence is TGTGCCAGCACCCGTATGGGCAGTTCCTACGAGCAGTACTTC. This chain connects TRBV3-1 (or the pseudogene TRBV3-2) to TRBJ2-7; D gene ambiguous. This CDR3 has 14 amino acids. Germline V gene data show CDR1 as LGHDT and CDR2 as YNNKEL (reference sequence). With 7 bases removed from V and 1 base from J, the gap between germline ends came to 14 bases.

The chain recombines TRBV11-2 with TRBJ1-4; 9 bases are a match to TRBD1. The V gene's germline CDR1 is SGHAT and CDR2 FQNNGV. V lost 3 bases to trimming and J lost 7 bases; unmatched junction nucleotides: 3. CDR3 length equals 14 residues. The CDR3 nucleotides are TGTGCCAGCAGCTTCGCGACAGGGGGTGAAAAACTGTTTTTT. This codes for CASSFATGGEKLFF.

This clone was counted at least ten times. This chain connects TRBV7-2 to TRBJ2-1; 9 positions match TRBD2. From germline, CDR1 is SGHTA and CDR2 FQGNSA. This CDR3 is built from 16 residues. Trimming cost V 5 bases and J 7 bases; bases outside gene matches: 12. CDR3 nucleotides: TGTGCCAGCAGCCCGCAGGCGGGAGGGGGATTGAATGAGCAGTTCTTC. As protein: CASSPQAGGGLNEQFF.

CDR3 sequence (DNA): TGCGCCAGCAGACAGTACAATGAGCAGTTCTTC. Protein product: CASRQYNEQFF. V gene TRBV10-1 combines with J gene TRBJ2-1; D is ambiguous. CDR1 WNHNN and CDR2 SYGVQD come from the germline V gene (reference sequence). V shed 6 bases and J shed 4 bases, with 4 bases lying between them. This CDR3 region has 11 residues.

The chain carries TRBV2 and TRBJ2-5; D may be TRBD2 (6 bases). Trimming cost V 4 bases and J 4 bases, with 19 bases left between them. Germline V gives CDR1 SNHLY, CDR2 FYNNEI. CDR3 length: 16 residues. The CDR3 DNA is TGTGCCAGCAGTGCTGATAGCGGAAGTTTATCAGAGACCCAGTACTTC. This encodes CASSADSGSLSETQYF. Variable domain in full (rest from reference TRBV2 and TRBJ2-5): EPEVTQTPSHQVTQMGQEVILRCVPISNHLYFYWYRQILGQKVEFLVSFYNNEISEKSEIFDDQFSVERPDGSNFTLKIRSTKLEDSAMYFCASSADSGSLSETQYFGPGTRLLVL.

J is TRBJ2-7 and V is TRBV27; TRBD1 matches at 7 bases. The germline CDR1 and CDR2 sequences are MNHEY and SMNVEV (reference sequence). Losses at the gene ends were 6 bases for V and 3 bases for J; bases not matched to a gene: 11. The CDR3 sequence is 15 residues long. The CDR3 spells CASSLLDRTDYEQYF. The CDR3 nucleotides are TGTGCCAGCAGCCTCTTGGACAGGACTGACTACGAGCAGTACTTC.

This clone turned up a few times. This chain joins TRBV4-2 and TRBJ1-2; TRBD1 matches 11 bases. Trimming removed 0 bases from V and 8 bases from J; junction bases left unmatched: 11. Per the germline V gene, CDR1 is LGHNA and CDR2 is YNFKEQ. This CDR3 has 17 amino acids. The CDR3 protein is CASSQDSGTGGFGGYTF. The DNA for the CDR3 is TGTGCCAGCAGCCAAGATTCGGGGACAGGGGGTTTCGGCGGCTACACCTTC.

The chain is built from TRBV18 and TRBJ2-6; TRBD2 is a possible D gene (5 bases). The V and J ends lost 3 bases and 3 bases respectively, with 18 bases between them. The CDR3 consists of 18 residues. Germline V gene data show CDR1 as KGHSH and CDR2 as LQKENI. The chain's CDR3 is CASSPGGVGLSGANVLTF. CDR3 DNA sequence: TGTGCCAGCTCACCTGGAGGAGTCGGCTTGAGTGGGGCCAACGTCCTGACTTTC.

The CDR3 spells CASSRDRYNTGELFF. As DNA, the CDR3 is TGTGCCAGCAGCCGGGACAGGTACAACACCGGGGAGCTGTTTTTT. V usage is TRBV4-2 and J usage is TRBJ2-2; 8 bases map to TRBD1. This CDR3 has 15 amino acids. V dropped 4 bases and J dropped 2; count of bases not matched to a gene: 3. CDR1 is LGHNA and CDR2 is YNFKEQ in the germline V gene.